This TCR beta chain was found in a study of OX40 agonist ivuxolimab in advanced cancers. Turning to the study itself: Dose-escalation patients were diagnosed with hepatocellular carcinoma, melanoma, renal cell cancer or head and neck cancer. The study reported partial responses in three patients: one hepatocellular carcinoma, two cutaneous melanoma.

Losses at the gene ends were 6 bases for V and 5 bases for J; bases not matched to a gene: 8. Germline V gene lookup returns CDR1 SGHRS and CDR2 YFSETQ. This CDR3 region has 14 residues. This clone occurred once. Its antigen is still unknown. Blood sampling was done at baseline, cycle 4 day 1, and cycle 7 day 1. Profiled with immunoSEQ multiplex PCR; TCRdb holds only in-frame clones, not every one. The data hold about 120,000 clones, with around 95% observed a single time. General observations from the study: Among patients with partial responses at 0.1-3.0 mg/kg, clonal expansion was among the lowest.

The input for sequencing was CD4+ or CD8+ T cells sorted from blood, taken in a trial of the OX40 agonist ivuxolimab. The chain employs TRBV5-1 and TRBJ2-5; 9 positions match TRBD2. The source of this sequence is an adult with an advanced solid tumor such as melanoma, head and neck, liver or kidney cancer. The CDR3 DNA reads TGCGCCAGCACCCCCGGGACTAGCATGGAGACCCAGTACTTC. Translating gives CASTPGTSMETQYF.